This passage covers 24 T cell receptor beta chains from one sample sequenced in a study of blood T cells in healthy people across ages. A sample-barcoded 5' primer and a J-beta primer mix were used in a second PCR of roughly 7 to 12 cycles. In TCRdb, the 5' RACE reads were re-called with MiXCR into one record per CDR3 protein. The sample lists about 290,000 distinct CDR3 sequences, roughly 29% occurring once. Sequencing used blood. Every receptor here comes from a woman in her 70s in good health.

A few counts support this clonotype. This chain connects TRBV7-2 to TRBJ2-7; 9 bases are shared with TRBD2. The germline gives CDR1 SGHTA, CDR2 FQGNSA. Trimming removed 5 bases from V and 7 bases from J; junction bases left unmatched: 12. This CDR3 contains 15 residues. The CDR3 nucleotides are TGTGCCAGCAGCATGATTAGCGGGAGTCCGGGAGAGCAGTACTTC. Residues: CASSMISGSPGEQYF.

This clonotype showed up many times. The chain links TRBV20-1 to TRBJ2-1; the match to TRBD2 covers 12 bases. J lost 9 bases, V lost 0 bases, and 9 bases had no gene match. There are 16 residues in the CDR3. CDR1 is DFQATT and CDR2 is SNEGSKA in the germline V gene (reference sequence). The CDR3 region has the DNA TGCAGTGCTAGAGACCCCTCTAGCGGGAGGGGGGGTGAGCAGTTCTTC. Amino acid sequence: CSARDPSSGRGGEQFF.

In this sample, this clonotype turned up a few times. The CDR3 spells CASSLRFSGTGDRSYEQFF. For the CDR3, the DNA is TGTGCCAGCAGTTTAAGGTTCAGTGGGACAGGGGATCGAAGTTACGAGCAGTTCTTC. J is TRBJ2-1 and V is TRBV27; 10 nucleotides agree with TRBD1. Looked up from germline, CDR1 is MNHEY and CDR2 is SMNVEV (reference sequence). There are 19 residues in the CDR3. J was trimmed by 10 bases and V by 2 bases; bases with no gene match: 20.

V is TRBV7-9 and J is TRBJ1-1; 9 bases are a match to TRBD1. This CDR3 has 15 residues. CDR1 and CDR2 (germline): SEHNR, FQNEAQ (reference sequence). V was pared by 5 bases and J by 5 bases, with 9 bases of the junction left unmatched. The CDR3 region is CASSTGGRVRTEAFF. The CDR3 nucleotides read TGTGCCAGCAGCACAGGGGGCAGGGTGCGGACTGAAGCTTTCTTT.

The chain uses TRBV12-3 or TRBV12-4 and TRBJ2-5; D is perhaps TRBD1 or TRBD2 (5 bases each). The J call may be wrong; the DNA end is better matched by TRBJ2-1. This CDR3 contains 14 residues. The CDR3 protein is CASRAGWGTNEQFF. CDR3 DNA sequence: TGTGCCAGCAGGGCAGGGTGGGGGACCAATGAGCAGTTCTTC.

The chain employs TRBV25-1 and TRBJ2-5, with D unclear. Trimming took 5 bases from V and 0 from J, leaving 7 bases between them. Germline V gene lookup returns CDR1 MGHDK and CDR2 SYGVNS. The CDR3 has 13 amino acids. The CDR3 sequence is CASSFFYQETQYF. The CDR3 DNA is TGTGCCAGCAGTTTTTTTTACCAAGAGACCCAGTACTTC. Using reference TRBV25-1 and TRBJ2-5 for the parts outside the CDR3, the full variable domain is EADIYQTPRYLVIGTGKKITLECSQTMGHDKMYWYQQDPGMELHLIHYSYGVNSTEKGDLSSESTVSRIRTEHFPLTLESARPSHTSQYLCASSFFYQETQYFGPGTRLLVL.

This clonotype was observed many times. This chain joins TRBV6-2 or TRBV6-3 and TRBJ2-1, with a tentative D call TRBD2 (6 bases). The CDR3 is 16 amino acids. The V and J ends lost 8 bases and 4 bases respectively, with 21 bases between them. From germline, CDR1 is MNHEY and CDR2 SVGEGT. CDR3 amino acids: CASRLLAEGMYNEQFF. The CDR3, as DNA: TGTGCCAGCCGGCTCTTGGCGGAGGGGATGTACAATGAGCAGTTCTTC.

The rearrangement uses TRBV27 and TRBJ2-5, with 8 bases lining up with TRBD2. Germline CDR1 MNHEY, CDR2 SMNVEV (reference sequence). This CDR3 comprises 16 residues. V gave up 7 bases and J gave up 4 bases; unmatched junction bases: 14. In nucleotides, the CDR3 is TGTGCCAGCAATTCCCTCGGGGGGGCTGGAGGAGAGACCCAGTACTTC. It yields the protein CASNSLGGAGGETQYF.

The chain is built from TRBV7-8 and TRBJ1-3; perhaps TRBD1 as D (6 bases). The V and J ends lost 6 bases and 5 bases respectively, with 26 bases between them. The CDR3 totals 18 residues. CDR1 is SGHVS, CDR2 FQNEAQ, per germline. The CDR3 DNA reads as TGTGCCAGCAGTCGTTTTAGGGGGGGGGAGAAGGGAAGAAACACCATATATTTT. Translating it yields CASSRFRGGEKGRNTIYF.

The J gene is TRBJ1-2, the V gene TRBV10-3; 8 bases map to TRBD1. Germline V gene sequence: CDR1 ENHRY, CDR2 SYGVKD. The CDR3 is made up of 13 amino acids. After removal of 10 bases from V and 5 bases from J, the junction contained 9 bases not matched to a gene. This chain's CDR3 is CATSAGQEYGYTF. CDR3 sequence (DNA): TGTGCCACGAGCGCGGGACAGGAGTATGGCTACACCTTC.

This clonotype was counted ten times or more. The V and J genes are TRBV9 and TRBJ1-4, with no clear D. The CDR3 runs 16 residues. From germline, CDR1 is SGDLS and CDR2 YYNGEE. V was trimmed by 1 base and J by 8 bases, leaving 18 bases between them. Here the CDR3 DNA reads TGTGCCAGCAGCGTATTCGGACTGACTAATAGCGAAAAACTGTTTTTT. Its translation: CASSVFGLTNSEKLFF.

This clonotype was seen ten or more times. The chain has TRBV7-6 and TRBJ2-5; possibly TRBD1 for D (6 bases). The CDR3 runs 15 residues. The V and J ends lost 5 bases and 1 base respectively, with 14 bases between them. Germline V gene data show CDR1 as SGHVS and CDR2 as FNYEAQ. CDR3 loop: CASSGAGTLQETQYF. The CDR3 region has the DNA TGTGCCAGCAGCGGCGCCGGGACACTCCAAGAGACCCAGTACTTC. The variable domain in full, with the rest retrieved from reference TRBV7-6 and TRBJ2-5, is GAGVSQSPRYKVTKRGQDVALRCDPISGHVSLYWYRQALGQGPEFLTYFNYEAQQDKSGLPNDRFSAERPEGSISTLTIQRTEQRDSAMYRCASSGAGTLQETQYFGPGTRLLVL.

J is TRBJ2-4 and V is TRBV4-1; D call uncertain. The V end was cut by 4 bases, the J end by 4 bases, with 20 bases between. CDR3 size: 17 residues. The V gene's germline CDR1 is MGHRA and CDR2 YSYEKL. CDR3 amino acids: CASSPALGESFKNIQYF. The CDR3 DNA reads TGCGCCAGCAGCCCCGCCCTAGGCGAGAGTTTTAAAAACATTCAGTACTTC.

The chain combines TRBV5-1 with TRBJ2-2, with D perhaps TRBD2 (5 bases). The CDR3 contains 16 residues. Looked up from germline, CDR1 is SGHRS and CDR2 is YFSETQ. Trimming removed 4 bases at V and 5 bases at J, with 18 bases between. CDR3 nucleotide sequence: TGCGCCAGCAGCCTTGAATATCGAACGGGGACCGGGGAGCTGTTTTTT. Its protein product is CASSLEYRTGTGELFF.

V gene TRBV18 combines with J gene TRBJ2-7, with D possibly matching TRBD2 (5 bases). V was pared by 3 bases and J by 4 bases, with 16 bases between. The CDR3 sequence is 15 residues long. CDR1 is KGHSH and CDR2 is LQKENI in the germline V gene. The CDR3 DNA follows: TGTGCCAGCTCACCCAAAGAAAAGCGGATTTACGAGCAGTACTTC. Amino acid sequence: CASSPKEKRIYEQYF.

V is TRBV7-3 and J is TRBJ2-1; TRBD2 matches at 12 bases. CDR3 length equals 16 residues. Germline V lookup: CDR1 SGHTA, CDR2 FQGTGA. V lost 5 bases to trimming and J lost 7 bases; unmatched junction nucleotides: 9. Here the CDR3 DNA reads TGTGCCAGCAGCACCGGACTAGCGGGGTTTAGTAATGAGCAGTTCTTC. Translated, it gives CASSTGLAGFSNEQFF.

This clonotype turned up a few times. This rearrangement joins TRBV12-3 or TRBV12-4 to TRBJ2-5, with 11 bases fitting TRBD2. The end of the DNA aligns better with TRBJ2-1, so the J call may be wrong. The CDR3 is 14 residues long. The CDR3 DNA sequence: TGTGCCAGCGTGACTAGCGGGGTAAGCAATGAGCAGTTCTTC. This gives the protein CASVTSGVSNEQFF.

The CDR3 DNA sequence: TGTGCCAGCACACCCCCGGCGGGACCTTTCGTAGGAGCTTTCTTT. This gives the protein CASTPPAGPFVGAFF. The J gene is TRBJ1-1, the V gene TRBV28, with a tentative D call TRBD1 (5 bases). Germline V gene lookup returns CDR1 MDHEN and CDR2 SYDVKM. This CDR3 contains 15 residues. The ends were cut back, 7 bases at V and 10 bases at J, with 25 bases in the middle. Full variable domain (outside the CDR3, taken from reference TRBV28 and TRBJ1-1): DVKVTQSSRYLVKRTGEKVFLECVQDMDHENMFWYRQDPGLGLRLIYFSYDVKMKEKGDIPEGYSVSREKKERFSLILESASTNQTSMYLCASTPPAGPFVGAFFGQGTRLTVV.

This clonotype appeared a few times. The junction departs from germline at one end; a sequencing error may be responsible. The rearrangement joins TRBV28 to TRBJ2-1, with TRBD2 matching 9 bases. The CDR3 has 16 amino acids. Germline CDR1 MDHEN, CDR2 SYDVKM. The CDR3 spells CASSQSGTSSYNEQSF. The CDR3 region has the DNA TGTGCCAGCAGTCAATCCGGGACTAGCAGTTACAATGAGCAGTCCTTC.

This clonotype was detected only a few times. J is TRBJ1-1 and V is TRBV20-1; perhaps TRBD1 as D (6 bases). Germline CDR1 and CDR2: DFQATT and SNEGSKA (reference sequence). The CDR3 sequence is 12 residues long. The V gene lost 6 bases and the J gene lost 5 bases, with 13 bases spanning the gap. CDR3 in DNA: TGCAGTGCGTATCCAGGGGAAACTGAAGCTTTCTTT. Amino acid sequence: CSAYPGETEAFF.

This clonotype was seen only a few times. The J gene is TRBJ2-3, the V gene TRBV6-1; no definite D call. Trimming took off 3 bases at V and 6 bases at J, with 7 bases between the two ends. Germline CDR1 and CDR2: MNHNS and SASEGT. The CDR3 loop spans 12 amino acids. CDR3 nucleotide sequence: TGTGCCAGCAGTGAGAACCGGGATACGCAGTATTTT. This encodes CASSENRDTQYF.

This clonotype was picked up many times. The chain combines TRBV29-1 with TRBJ2-5, with 7 bases lining up with TRBD1. Per germline, CDR1 SQVTM and CDR2 ANQGSEA. This CDR3 is built from 12 residues. Germline trimming cut 5 bases from V and 5 bases from J; bases unmatched to any gene: 5. The CDR3 loop is CSVKRGGETQYF. The DNA of the CDR3 is TGCAGCGTTAAGAGAGGGGGCGAGACCCAGTACTTC.

Concerning this clonotype itself: At one end, the junction sequence differs from germline, possibly due to a read error. J is TRBJ2-5 and V is TRBV20-1, with TRBD2 as a possible D gene (5 bases). The CDR3 sequence is 11 residues long. Germline V gene data show CDR1 as DFQATT and CDR2 as SNEGSKA (reference sequence). CDR3 residues: CSPGPQEARIF. The CDR3 DNA follows: TGCAGTCCCGGGCCTCAGGAGGCACGAATCTTC.

The chain has TRBV7-9 and TRBJ1-2; 7 bases line up with TRBD1. The V gene's germline CDR1 is SEHNR and CDR2 FQNEAQ (reference sequence). The CDR3 has 14 residues. The V gene end was trimmed by 7 bases and the J gene end by 1 base; junction bases not matched to a gene: 6. Here the CDR3 reads CASNRDSHNYGYTF. CDR3 bases: TGTGCCAGCAACCGGGACAGCCATAACTATGGCTACACCTTC.